This T cell receptor beta chain was identified during a study of CD8+CD57+ T cells in acquired aplastic anemia. Study in general: Sorted CD4+ and CD8+ cell DNA averaged roughly 3 ug.

As to this clonotype: Antigen: not known.

The study, taken as a whole, reports: With respect to CD8+ Simpson's diversity, patients and controls did not differ significantly.

In germline, CDR1 is SGHRS, CDR2 YFSETQ. The V segment lost 1 base and the J segment 1 base; nucleotides outside the gene matches: 1. The length of the CDR3 is 14 residues. For CDR3 and TCR beta VDJ profiling, genomic DNA was the template used. TCRdb passed the reads through MiXCR, listing each CDR3 protein once. The sample has around 430,000 distinct CDR3 sequences, approximately 32% seen once. Patients picked for sequencing had shown CD8+CD57+ cell expansion detected by flow cytometry. This TCR was sampled from a human donor with aplastic anemia. The chain links TRBV5-1 to TRBJ1-1; the match to TRBD1 covers 7 bases. Sequencing used sorted CD4+, CD8+, or CD8+CD57+ T cells (not recorded which) from PBMCs. In DNA form, the CDR3 reads TGCGCCAGCAGCTTGAACAGGGGGAACACTGAAGCTTTCTTT. Translating it yields CASSLNRGNTEAFF.